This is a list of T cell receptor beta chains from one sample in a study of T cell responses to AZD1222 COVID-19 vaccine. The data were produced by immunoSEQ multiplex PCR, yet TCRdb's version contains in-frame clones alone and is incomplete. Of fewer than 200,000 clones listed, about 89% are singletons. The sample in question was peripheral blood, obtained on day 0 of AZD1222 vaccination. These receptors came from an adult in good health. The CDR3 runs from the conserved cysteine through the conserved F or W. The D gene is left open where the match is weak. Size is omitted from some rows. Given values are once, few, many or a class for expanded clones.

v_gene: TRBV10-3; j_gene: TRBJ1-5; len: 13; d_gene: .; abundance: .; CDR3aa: CAMRGGPNQPQHF; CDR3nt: TGTGCCATGAGGGGGGGCCCCAATCAGCCCCAGCATTTT
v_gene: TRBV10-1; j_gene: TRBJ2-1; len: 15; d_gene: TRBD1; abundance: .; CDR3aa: CASSPGQGSYNEQFF; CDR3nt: TGCGCCAGCAGTCCGGGACAGGGGTCCTACAATGAGCAGTTCTTC
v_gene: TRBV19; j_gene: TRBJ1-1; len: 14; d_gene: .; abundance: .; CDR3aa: CASSIDDRQGTAFF; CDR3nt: TGTGCCAGTAGTATAGACGACAGGCAAGGTACTGCTTTCTTT
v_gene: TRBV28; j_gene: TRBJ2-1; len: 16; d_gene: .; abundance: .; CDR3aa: CASSHLVGSSYNEQFF; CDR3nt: TGTGCCAGCAGTCACCTAGTGGGGAGCTCCTACAATGAGCAGTTCTTC
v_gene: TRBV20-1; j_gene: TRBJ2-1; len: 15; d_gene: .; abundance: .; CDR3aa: CSASLGSPPYNEQFF; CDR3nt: TGCAGTGCTAGTCTCGGGAGTCCCCCCTACAATGAGCAGTTCTTC
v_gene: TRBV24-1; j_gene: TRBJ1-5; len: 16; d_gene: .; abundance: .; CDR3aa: CATSGEHIDSNQPQHF; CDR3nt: TGTGCCACCAGTGGAGAACACATAGATAGCAATCAGCCCCAGCATTTT
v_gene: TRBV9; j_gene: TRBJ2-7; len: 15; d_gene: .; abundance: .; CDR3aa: CASSLGVLGVYEQYF; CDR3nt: TGTGCCAGCAGCCTCGGGGTTCTGGGTGTCTACGAGCAGTACTTC
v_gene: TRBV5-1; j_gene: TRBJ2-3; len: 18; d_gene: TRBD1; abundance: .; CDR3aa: CASSFRPGTGIGTDTQYF; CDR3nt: TGCGCCAGCAGCTTCCGTCCCGGGACAGGGATCGGCACAGATACGCAGTATTTT
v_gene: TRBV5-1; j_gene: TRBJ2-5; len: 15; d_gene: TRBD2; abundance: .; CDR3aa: CASLESGGGQETQYF; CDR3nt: TGCGCCAGCCTGGAGTCGGGAGGGGGTCAAGAGACCCAGTACTTC
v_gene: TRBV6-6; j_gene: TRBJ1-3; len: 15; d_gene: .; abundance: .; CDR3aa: CASSYSGSAGNTIYF; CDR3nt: TGTGCCAGCAGTTACTCTGGCAGTGCTGGAAACACCATATATTTT
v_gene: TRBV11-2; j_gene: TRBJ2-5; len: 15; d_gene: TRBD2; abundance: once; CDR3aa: CASSPGSGRLETQYF; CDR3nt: TGTGCCAGCAGCCCCGGGAGCGGGAGACTGGAGACCCAGTACTTC
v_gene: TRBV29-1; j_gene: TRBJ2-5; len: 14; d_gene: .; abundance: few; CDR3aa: CSVGLGGPQETQYF; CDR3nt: TGCAGCGTTGGACTCGGGGGACCACAAGAGACCCAGTACTTC
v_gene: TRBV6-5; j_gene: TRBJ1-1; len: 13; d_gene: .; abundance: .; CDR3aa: CASNRDRDTEAFF; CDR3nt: TGTGCCAGCAACCGTGATAGGGACACTGAAGCTTTCTTT
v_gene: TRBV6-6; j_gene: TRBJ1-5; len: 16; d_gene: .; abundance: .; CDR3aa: CASSSPGLVGTQPQHF; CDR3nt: TGTGCCAGCAGCTCTCCCGGACTGGTAGGCACCCAGCCCCAGCATTTT
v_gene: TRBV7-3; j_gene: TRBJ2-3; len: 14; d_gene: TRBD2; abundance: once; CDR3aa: CASSTTSGSGTQYF; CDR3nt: TGTGCCAGCAGCACGACTAGCGGGAGTGGTACGCAGTATTTT
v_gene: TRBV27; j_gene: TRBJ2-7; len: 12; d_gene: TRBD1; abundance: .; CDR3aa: CASRDRAYEQYF; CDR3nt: TGTGCCAGCCGGGACAGGGCCTACGAGCAGTACTTC
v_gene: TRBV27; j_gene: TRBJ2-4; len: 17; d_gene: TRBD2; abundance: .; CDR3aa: CASSLKSGGLLKNIQYF; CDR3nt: TGTGCCAGCAGTCTCAAAAGCGGGGGCCTACTTAAAAACATTCAGTACTTC
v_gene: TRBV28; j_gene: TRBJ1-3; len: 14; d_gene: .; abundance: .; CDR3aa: CASSLRILGNTIYF; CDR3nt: TGTGCCAGCAGTCTGCGGATCCTGGGAAACACCATATATTTT
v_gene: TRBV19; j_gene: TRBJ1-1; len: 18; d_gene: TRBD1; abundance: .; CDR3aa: CASSRRGTGESRNTEAFF; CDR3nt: TGTGCCAGTAGTCGAAGAGGGACAGGGGAGAGTAGAAACACTGAAGCTTTCTTT
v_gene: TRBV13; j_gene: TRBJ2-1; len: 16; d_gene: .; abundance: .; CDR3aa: CASSHGGLTSYNEQFF; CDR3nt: TGTGCCAGCAGCCACGGGGGACTGACGTCCTACAATGAGCAGTTCTTC
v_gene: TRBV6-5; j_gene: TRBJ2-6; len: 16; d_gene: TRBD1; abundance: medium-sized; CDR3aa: CASSYSQGAGANVLTF; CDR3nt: TGTGCCAGCAGTTACTCCCAGGGGGCTGGGGCCAACGTCCTGACTTTC
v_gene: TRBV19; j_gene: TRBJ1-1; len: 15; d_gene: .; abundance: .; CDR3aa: CASREQTGSTKGAFF; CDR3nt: TGTGCCAGTAGAGAACAGACAGGCAGCACCAAGGGAGCTTTCTTT
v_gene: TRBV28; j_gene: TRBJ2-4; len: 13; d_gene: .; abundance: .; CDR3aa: CATMMLAKNIQYF; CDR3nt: TGTGCCACCATGATGCTAGCCAAAAACATTCAGTACTTC
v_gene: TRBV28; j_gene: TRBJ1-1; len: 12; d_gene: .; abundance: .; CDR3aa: CASSPLAREAFF; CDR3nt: TGTGCCAGCAGTCCTTTGGCTCGTGAAGCTTTCTTT